The clone carrying this T cell receptor (beta chain) occurred a few times. V lost 0 bases, J lost 6 bases, and 12 bases lay in between. The V gene's germline CDR1 is MNHEY and CDR2 SVGEGT. The CDR3 totals 15 residues. Participants had their cohort set by participant-reported clinical history. This sample stems from a study of blood T cell repertoires in COVID-19. Study as a whole: Sources were T cells, B-cell-depleted T cells, or PBMCs; the material itself was cDNA or gDNA.

The assay was immunoSEQ multiplex PCR, and TCRdb's table has in-frame clones only and misses some. The sample has around 250,000 clones, about 89% seen once. Specimen: PBMCs or T cells enriched from blood (not recorded which). V and J are TRBV6-2 or TRBV6-3 and TRBJ1-5; D is unclear. This receptor was taken from a woman in her 30s who had recovered from COVID-19. Written as DNA, the CDR3 is TGTGCCAGCAGTTACTCGAGTCGGTCTCCTCAGCCCCAGCATTTT. Encoded protein: CASSYSSRSPQPQHF.